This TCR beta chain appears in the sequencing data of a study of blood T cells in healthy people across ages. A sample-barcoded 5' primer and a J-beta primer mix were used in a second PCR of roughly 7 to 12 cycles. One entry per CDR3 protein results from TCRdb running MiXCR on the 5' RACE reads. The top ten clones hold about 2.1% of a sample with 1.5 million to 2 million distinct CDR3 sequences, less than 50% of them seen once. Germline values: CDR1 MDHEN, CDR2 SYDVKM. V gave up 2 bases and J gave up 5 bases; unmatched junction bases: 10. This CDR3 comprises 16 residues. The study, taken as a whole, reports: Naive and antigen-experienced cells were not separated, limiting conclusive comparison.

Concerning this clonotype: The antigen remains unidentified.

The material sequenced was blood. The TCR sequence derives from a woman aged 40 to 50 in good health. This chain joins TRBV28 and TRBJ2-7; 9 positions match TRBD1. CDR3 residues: CASSLGGQGWRDEQYF. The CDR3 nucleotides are TGTGCCAGCAGTTTAGGGGGACAGGGATGGAGGGACGAGCAGTACTTC.